Below, one T cell receptor beta chain is given with its context. Only in-frame clones appear in the TCRdb table, and some are missing; sequencing was by immunoSEQ multiplex PCR. The sample carries 250,000 to 350,000 clones, roughly 88% recorded once. The data belong to a study of blood T cell repertoires in COVID-19. Germline CDR1 reads SGHRS; CDR2 reads YFSETQ. J gave up 6 bases and V 0 bases, and 3 bases lay outside the gene matches. The CDR3 consists of 14 residues. The clonotype originates from a woman younger than 45 who had recovered from COVID-19. This rearrangement joins TRBV5-1 to TRBJ2-7; the match to TRBD2 covers 10 bases. The specimen was PBMCs or T cells enriched from blood (not recorded which). CDR3 loop: CASSLGLAGAEQYF. The DNA of the CDR3 is TGCGCCAGCAGCTTGGGGCTAGCGGGAGCCGAGCAGTACTTC.